The 23 T cell receptor beta chains below come from one sample, sequenced in a study of blood T cells in healthy people across ages. Using a J-beta primer mix together with a sample-barcoded 5' primer, a second PCR was run for 7 to 11 cycles. TCRdb re-called the 5' RACE reads with MiXCR, one entry per CDR3 protein. The table has around 850,000 distinct CDR3 sequences, under 40% seen once. Sequencing was carried out using blood. All receptors come from a man between 18 and 35 years old in good health.

Ten or more counts support this clonotype. This chain joins TRBV7-9 and TRBJ2-5; D unresolved. The germline V gene encodes CDR1 SEHNR and CDR2 FQNEAQ (reference sequence). The CDR3 totals 13 residues. V was cut by 3 bases and J by 1 base, with 6 bases left in between. The DNA for the CDR3 is TGTGCCAGCAGCTTTGAGACCCAAGAGACCCAGTACTTC. This sequence encodes CASSFETQETQYF.

With regard to this clonotype: This may be a read error: a much more frequent sequence differs by one nucleotide. CDR3 loop: CASRGDGGNYGYTF. DNA for the CDR3: TGTGCCAGCAGGGGGGACGGGGGCAACTATGGCTACACCTTC. The chain is built from TRBV12-3 or TRBV12-4 and TRBJ1-2; maybe TRBD1 (6 bases). The V end was cut by 6 bases, the J end by 2 bases, with 13 bases between. The CDR3 runs to 14 residues.

The chain uses TRBV12-3 or TRBV12-4 and TRBJ1-2, with TRBD1 identical over 7 bases. There are 16 residues in the CDR3. Trimming cost V 8 bases and J 4 bases; bases outside gene matches: 16. CDR3 sequence reads: CASGNPGGQGGYGYTF. The CDR3 DNA reads TGTGCCAGCGGCAATCCGGGCGGGCAGGGGGGCTATGGCTACACCTTC.

As concerns this clonotype: A much bigger clone sits one base away, suggesting this may be a read error. The V call is TRBV20-1, the J call TRBJ2-2; 7 bases are shared with TRBD1. CDR3 length: 15 residues. V lost 5 bases, J lost 5 bases, and 11 bases stayed unmatched. Germline-derived CDR1 and CDR2 are DFQATT and SNEGSKA (reference sequence). The CDR3 sequence is CSALIGQEATGELFF. The CDR3 nucleotides are TGCAGTGCTCTAATCGGACAGGAGGCGACCGGGGAGCTGTTTTTT.

The chain is built from TRBV5-5 and TRBJ2-3, with TRBD2 matching 9 bases. Trimming cost V 7 bases and J 4 bases; bases outside gene matches: 7. This CDR3 has 14 amino acids. CDR1 SGHKS and CDR2 YYEKEE come from the germline V gene (reference sequence). CDR3 DNA: TGTGCCAGCGGACCGGGACTAGCCTCAGATACGCAGTATTTT. Protein sequence: CASGPGLASDTQYF.

The rearrangement joins TRBV4-1 to TRBJ1-2; TRBD1 might be the D (5 bases). This CDR3 is 15 amino acids long. From germline, CDR1 is MGHRA and CDR2 YSYEKL. V was cut by 1 base and J by 4 bases, with 13 bases left in between. CDR3 DNA: TGCGCCAGCAGCCAAGCGGAGCGGGGCACCTATGGCTACACCTTC. Its protein product is CASSQAERGTYGYTF.

The rearrangement uses TRBV19 and TRBJ2-7; D remains ambiguous. The CDR3 length is 15 residues. The V gene lost 5 bases and the J gene lost 0 bases, with 14 bases spanning the gap. Germline V gene lookup returns CDR1 LNHDA and CDR2 SQIVND (reference sequence). CDR3 bases: TGTGCCAGTAGTCCCATATCTTCCACCTCCTACGAGCAGTACTTC. Its protein is CASSPISSTSYEQYF.

The gene calls are TRBV28 and TRBJ2-1; 8 nucleotides align to TRBD1. With 7 bases clipped from V and 4 bases from J, the junction kept 9 bases outside the gene matches. Per the germline V gene, CDR1 is MDHEN and CDR2 is SYDVKM. There are 15 residues in the CDR3. CDR3 nucleotides: TGTGCCAGCATTAAGGACAGGGACCCTTACAATGAGCAGTTCTTC. It is translated as CASIKDRDPYNEQFF.

The rearrangement joins TRBV6-6 to TRBJ1-2; D is undetermined. Germline lookup yields CDR1 MNHNY and CDR2 SVGAGI (reference sequence). The CDR3 covers 12 residues. The germline V and J ends were trimmed by 10 bases and 7 bases, with 16 bases remaining between them. Here the CDR3 DNA reads TGTGCCACCTCGCTTGAAGAGGCTGGCTACACCTTC. Encoded protein: CATSLEEAGYTF.

The chain combines TRBV12-3 or TRBV12-4 with TRBJ1-1; D gene uncertain. This CDR3 region has 13 residues. V lost 6 bases and J lost 1, with 9 bases in between. The CDR3 protein is CASRVNGNTEAFF. CDR3 in DNA: TGTGCCAGCAGAGTCAACGGGAACACTGAAGCTTTCTTT.

This clonotype has a single count. A read error may account for a junction end that differs from germline. CDR3 in amino acids: CASSLGGQISYNEKFF. CDR3 bases: TGTGCCAGCAGCCTAGGAGGACAAATCTCCTACAATGAGAAGTTCTTC. The chain joins TRBV7-3 to TRBJ2-1, with D perhaps TRBD1 or TRBD2 (5 bases each). CDR3 size: 16 residues. Germline assignment: CDR1 SGHTA and CDR2 FQGTGA.

V usage is TRBV5-1 and J usage is TRBJ2-2; 7 nucleotides align to TRBD1. Germline CDR1 is SGHRS and CDR2 is YFSETQ. With 6 bases clipped from V and 1 base from J, the junction kept 9 bases outside the gene matches. The CDR3 is 16 residues long. The CDR3 DNA is TGCGCCAGCATTAGTGACAGGGTGGAGAACACCGGGGAGCTGTTTTTT. Its translation: CASISDRVENTGELFF.

J is TRBJ2-1 and V is TRBV28; D not resolved. Germline V lookup: CDR1 MDHEN, CDR2 SYDVKM. V was pared by 5 bases and J by 6 bases, with 14 bases between. The CDR3 runs to 14 residues. CDR3 in DNA: TGTGCCAGCAGTACTCATGAAGGGTTCAATGAGCAGTTCTTC. Translation gives CASSTHEGFNEQFF.

This clonotype occurred a few times. The chain is built from TRBV4-3 and TRBJ2-1; D is undetermined. The V gene lost 0 bases and the J gene lost 2 bases, with 17 bases spanning the gap. Germline CDR1 reads LGHNA; CDR2 reads YSLEER. This CDR3 region has 18 residues. CDR3 region: CASSQEPPAVGTYNEQFF. DNA for the CDR3: TGCGCCAGCAGCCAAGAGCCCCCCGCCGTCGGCACCTACAATGAGCAGTTCTTC.

The rearrangement uses TRBV20-1 and TRBJ2-2; a weak D match, TRBD2 (6 bases). The germline V gene has CDR1 DFQATT and CDR2 SNEGSKA (reference sequence). This CDR3 is built from 18 residues. The V and J ends lost 0 bases and 5 bases respectively, with 22 bases between them. CDR3 DNA sequence: TGCAGTGCTAGAGATAGGACGGAGGGGATCCTGGTGACCGGGGAGCTGTTTTTT. This codes for CSARDRTEGILVTGELFF.

The chain joins TRBV11-2 to TRBJ2-3; D uncertain. CDR1 SGHAT and CDR2 FQNNGV come from the germline V gene. V lost 1 base and J lost 5, with 4 bases in between. This CDR3 has 12 amino acids. DNA for the CDR3: TGTGCCAGCAGCTTAGTAATAGATACGCAGTATTTT. This encodes CASSLVIDTQYF.

The V gene is TRBV7-3, the J gene TRBJ1-1; tentative D call: TRBD1 (5 bases). Trimming removed 4 bases at V and 1 base at J, with 10 bases between. There are 14 residues in the CDR3. CDR1 is SGHTA, CDR2 FQGTGA, per germline. This chain's CDR3 is CASSYNGGNTEAFF. Here the CDR3 DNA reads TGTGCCAGCAGCTACAATGGGGGGAACACTGAAGCTTTCTTT.

This clonotype was seen repeatedly, ten times or more. The chain joins TRBV7-6 to TRBJ2-3; D is possibly TRBD1 or TRBD2 (5 bases each). There are 15 residues in the CDR3. Germline assignment: CDR1 SGHVS and CDR2 FNYEAQ. V lost 2 bases to trimming and J lost 3 bases, with 12 bases between them. CDR3 bases: TGTGCCAGCAGCTTATGGGGTGGGGGAACAGATACGCAGTATTTT. It specifies CASSLWGGGTDTQYF.

This clonotype occurred a few times. This chain connects TRBV29-1 to TRBJ2-5; D is unresolved. Matching the DNA end better, TRBJ2-7 makes the J call doubtful. From germline, CDR1 is SQVTM and CDR2 ANQGSEA. The CDR3 consists of 10 residues. The CDR3 protein is CSVPEYEQYF. The CDR3 coding sequence is TGCAGCGTTCCCGAATACGAGCAGTACTTC.

This clonotype came up many times. The V and J genes are TRBV7-9 and TRBJ2-7; D might be TRBD1 (6 bases). The CDR3 covers 14 residues. The V gene's germline CDR1 is SEHNR and CDR2 FQNEAQ (reference sequence). V lost 1 base and J lost 3, with 10 bases in between. The CDR3 sequence is CASSLVEQGYEQYF. For the CDR3, the DNA is TGTGCCAGCAGCTTAGTCGAACAGGGCTACGAGCAGTACTTC.

The rearrangement joins TRBV7-2 to TRBJ2-3, with 14 bases lining up with TRBD2. The CDR3 runs 16 residues. Germline V CDR1 and CDR2: SGHTA, FQGNSA. With 6 bases clipped from V and 6 bases from J, the junction kept 8 bases outside the gene matches. The chain's CDR3 is CASSYGLAGGGDTQYF. DNA for the CDR3: TGTGCCAGCAGTTACGGACTAGCGGGGGGAGGTGATACGCAGTATTTT.

This clonotype has a handful of counts. This chain connects TRBV25-1 to TRBJ1-1; D is uncertain. The CDR3 loop spans 13 amino acids. The germline CDR1 and CDR2 sequences are MGHDK and SYGVNS. Trimming took 7 bases from V and 0 from J, leaving 9 bases between them. The CDR3 reads CASNENMNTEAFF. For the CDR3, the DNA is TGTGCCAGCAACGAGAACATGAACACTGAAGCTTTCTTT.

This clonotype was counted only a few times. This chain joins TRBV5-1 and TRBJ2-4; D ambiguous. The J call is doubtful: the DNA matches TRBJ2-7 better. Looked up from germline, CDR1 is SGHRS and CDR2 is YFSETQ. This CDR3 has 11 residues. The chain's CDR3 is CASSNFDEQYF. The CDR3 DNA follows: TGCGCCAGCAGTAATTTCGACGAGCAGTACTTC.